The 2 T cell receptor beta chains given below trace back to one sample, sequenced in a study of neurological immune-mediated disorders. TCRdb reanalysed the 5' RACE reads using MiXCR and keeps one entry per CDR3 protein. Of about 35,000 distinct CDR3 sequences listed, roughly 7% are singletons. The specimen was PBMCs. These receptors all stem from a woman aged 35 to 49 in good health.

With regard to this clonotype: This could be a read error, since a much larger clone is one nucleotide away. The rearrangement links TRBV20-1 to TRBJ2-3; D is undetermined. Germline values: CDR1 DFQATT, CDR2 SNEGSKA (reference sequence). The CDR3 contains 16 residues. The CDR3 sequence: CGAPRWEKLSTDTQYF. CDR3 nucleotide sequence: TGCGGTGCCCCCCGCTGGGAAAAATTAAGCACAGATACGCAGTATTTT.

This clonotype was counted at least ten times. V and J are TRBV6-6 and TRBJ2-7; no clear D. V shed 4 bases and J shed 0 bases, with 7 bases lying between them. The CDR3 loop spans 13 amino acids. Germline lookup yields CDR1 MNHNY and CDR2 SVGAGI (reference sequence). This CDR3 reads CASSSRASYEQYV. CDR3 coding DNA: TGTGCCAGCAGTTCCAGAGCCTCCTACGAGCAGTACGTC.